The entry below gives a single T cell receptor beta chain sequence along with its context. Data came from immunoSEQ multiplex PCR; TCRdb stores just in-frame clones and leaves some out. Of roughly 300,000 clones detected, about 83% appear once; the ten largest clones hold roughly 1.6%. The sample comes from a study of blood T cell repertoires in COVID-19. Trimming pared 2 bases from V and 1 base from J, leaving 8 bases between. Germline V gene lookup returns CDR1 KGHSH and CDR2 LQKENI. CDR3 length: 14 residues. The chain couples TRBV18 to TRBJ2-5, with TRBD2 as a possible D gene (6 bases). Source material: peripheral blood. This receptor was obtained from a woman in her forties or fifties with acute or convalescent COVID-19. The CDR3 reads CASSPWGGQETQYF. The CDR3 DNA sequence: TGTGCCAGCTCACCATGGGGAGGCCAAGAGACCCAGTACTTC.